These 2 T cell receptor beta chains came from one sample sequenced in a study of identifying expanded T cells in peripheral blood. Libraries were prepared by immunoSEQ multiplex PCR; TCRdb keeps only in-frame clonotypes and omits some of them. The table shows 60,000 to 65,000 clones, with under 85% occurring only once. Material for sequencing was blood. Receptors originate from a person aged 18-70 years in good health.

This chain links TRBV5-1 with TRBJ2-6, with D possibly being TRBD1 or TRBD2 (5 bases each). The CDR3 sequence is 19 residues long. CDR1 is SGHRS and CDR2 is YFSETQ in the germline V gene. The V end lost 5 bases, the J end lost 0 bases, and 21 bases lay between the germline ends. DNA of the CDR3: TGCGCCAGCAGGCGGCCCCTGGGACCCACTAGCTCTGGGGCCAACGTCCTGACTTTC. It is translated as CASRRPLGPTSSGANVLTF.

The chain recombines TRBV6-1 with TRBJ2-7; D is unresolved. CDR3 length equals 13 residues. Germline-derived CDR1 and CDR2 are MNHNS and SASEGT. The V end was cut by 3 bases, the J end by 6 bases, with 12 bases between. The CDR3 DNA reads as TGTGCCAGCAGTGATATCGCAGTGGGCGAGCAGTACTTC. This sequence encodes CASSDIAVGEQYF.